This TCR beta chain is drawn from a study of CD8+CD57+ T cells in acquired aplastic anemia (dated by TCRdb to the late 2010s). Regarding the research as a whole: On average, sorted CD4+ and CD8+ cells yielded approximately 3 ug of extracted DNA, with a range of roughly 0.18 to 30 ug. A CD8+CD57+ expansion meant a frequency higher than the mean frequency seen in healthy subjects. The study at large found these results: Roughly 30 CD8+ CDR3 sequences were found to be shared between patients and controls, but these sequences appeared to be highly expressed in patients and within the immunodominant clones of the patients. No significant difference in CD8+ Simpson's diversity was found between patients and healthy controls (P=0.060).

This clonotype occurred many times. Its antigen has not been determined. There are no base qualities to consult, and no much larger clone falls within one base. Patients chosen for sequencing had shown expansion of CD8+CD57+ cells by flow cytometry. Every patient had severe acquired aplastic anemia, diagnosed using the International Study of Aplastic Anemia and Agranulocytosis and Camitta criteria. No patient had received any therapy when blood was sampled. In the study, sorted CD4+ and CD8+ blood T cells from patients with severe aplastic anemia and from healthy subjects underwent deep sequencing of TCR repertoires. In the USA, patient enrollment took place under clinicaltrials.gov protocols 00001620, 01623167, 00001397, 00071045, 00081523 and 00961064. Ficoll-Paque density gradient centrifugation was used to isolate peripheral blood mononuclear cells. Before DNA was extracted, CD4+ and CD8+ T cells were sorted using either FACS or magnetic beads.

Genomic DNA served as template for TCR beta VDJ combination and CDR3 sequence profiling. An Illumina HiSeq 2000 was the platform used for TCR repertoire sequencing. From the authors' description of their analysis: TRBV/TRBJ rearrangement plots, CDR3 size and DJ length profiles, and Simpson's diversity index were used to assess repertoires. The most abundant DNA sequence in the deep sequencing data was defined as the immunodominant clone. CDR3 amino acid sequences were screened for sharing across subjects and compared with published repertoires and the VDJdb database. TCRdb trimmed public reads at Q25 via fastp, called clones via MiXCR and kept in-frame beta chains. Every CDR3 protein is listed once, alongside the most common genes and DNA of its rows. The V and J calls follow TCRdb's processing rather than the paper's. Here the sample has hundreds of thousands of distinct CDR3 sequences; 25% to 40% occur a single time. Nearly 0.85% of the sample belongs to the ten largest clones.

The CDR3 numbers 15 residues from cysteine through phenylalanine. Only CDR3 DNA remains: 45 bases, in frame from the first base. Reading the germline V gene gives CDR1 SGHTA and CDR2 FQGNSA. Trimming leaves V shorter by 4 bases and J shorter by 2 bases, with the junction holding 6 bases beyond the gene matches. Specimen: sorted CD4+, CD8+, or CD8+CD57+ T cells (not recorded which) from PBMCs. The chain is assembled from TRBV7-2 and TRBJ2-7; TRBD1 fits 9 bases in the junction. This clonotype was obtained from a human donor with aplastic anemia. The nucleotides are TGTGCCAGCAGCTACTCCGGGACAGGGACCTACGAGCAGTACTTC. This sequence encodes CASSYSGTGTYEQYF.